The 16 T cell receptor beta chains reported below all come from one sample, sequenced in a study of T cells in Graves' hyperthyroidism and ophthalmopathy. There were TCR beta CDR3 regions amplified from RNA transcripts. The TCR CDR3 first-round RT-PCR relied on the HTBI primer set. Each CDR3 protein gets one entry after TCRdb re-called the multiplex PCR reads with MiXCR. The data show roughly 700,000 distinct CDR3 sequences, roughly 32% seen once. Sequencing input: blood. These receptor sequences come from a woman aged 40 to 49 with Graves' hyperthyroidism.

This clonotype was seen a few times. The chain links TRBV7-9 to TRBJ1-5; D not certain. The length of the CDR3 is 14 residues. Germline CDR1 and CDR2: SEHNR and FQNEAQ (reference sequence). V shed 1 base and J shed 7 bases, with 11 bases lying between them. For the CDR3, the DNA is TGTGCCAGCAGCTTAGGAGAAGGATACCAGCCCCAGCATTTT. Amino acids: CASSLGEGYQPQHF.

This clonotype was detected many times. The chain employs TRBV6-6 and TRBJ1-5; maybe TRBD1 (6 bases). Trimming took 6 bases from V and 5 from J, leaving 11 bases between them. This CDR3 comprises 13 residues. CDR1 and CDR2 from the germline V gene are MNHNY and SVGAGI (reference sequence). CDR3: CASRRQADQPQHF. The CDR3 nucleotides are TGTGCCAGCAGAAGACAGGCCGATCAGCCCCAGCATTTT.

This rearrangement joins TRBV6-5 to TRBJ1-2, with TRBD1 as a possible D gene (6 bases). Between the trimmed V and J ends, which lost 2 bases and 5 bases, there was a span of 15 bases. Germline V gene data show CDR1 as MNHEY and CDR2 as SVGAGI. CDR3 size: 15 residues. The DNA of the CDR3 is TGTGCCAGCAGTTACGTTCGCAGGGGCGGATATGGCTACACCTTC. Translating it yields CASSYVRRGGYGYTF.

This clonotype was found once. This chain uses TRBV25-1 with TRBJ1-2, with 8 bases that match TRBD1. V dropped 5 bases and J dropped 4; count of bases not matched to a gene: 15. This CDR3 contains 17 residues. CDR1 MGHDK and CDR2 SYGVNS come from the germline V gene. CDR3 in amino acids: CASSYSPGNRGIYGYTF. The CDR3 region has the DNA TGTGCCAGCAGTTACTCCCCCGGGAACAGGGGGATCTATGGCTACACCTTC.

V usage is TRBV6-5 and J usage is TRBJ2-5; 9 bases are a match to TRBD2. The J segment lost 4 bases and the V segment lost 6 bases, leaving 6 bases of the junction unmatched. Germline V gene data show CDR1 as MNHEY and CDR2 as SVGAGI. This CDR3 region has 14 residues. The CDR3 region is CASSRTSVSETQYF. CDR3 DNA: TGTGCCAGCAGCCGGACTAGCGTTTCAGAGACCCAGTACTTC.

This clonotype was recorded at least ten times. This CDR3 is CASGIAGGLYEQYF. Written as DNA, the CDR3 is TGTGCCAGCGGTATAGCGGGAGGGTTGTACGAGCAGTACTTC. This chain joins TRBV2 and TRBJ2-7; 11 nucleotides agree with TRBD2. V lost 8 bases to trimming and J lost 4 bases; unmatched junction nucleotides: 7. The germline CDR1 and CDR2 sequences are SNHLY and FYNNEI. The CDR3 covers 14 residues.

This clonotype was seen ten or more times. CDR3 DNA: TGTGCCAGCAGCTTACCCCTCCATTCGGGTGTTTATGGCTACACCTTC. The encoded protein is CASSLPLHSGVYGYTF. The chain uses TRBV7-9 and TRBJ1-2; D is uncertain. Trimming shortened V by 2 bases and J by 5 bases, and 18 bases separated the two germline ends. From germline, CDR1 is SEHNR and CDR2 FQNEAQ (reference sequence). This CDR3 is 16 amino acids long.

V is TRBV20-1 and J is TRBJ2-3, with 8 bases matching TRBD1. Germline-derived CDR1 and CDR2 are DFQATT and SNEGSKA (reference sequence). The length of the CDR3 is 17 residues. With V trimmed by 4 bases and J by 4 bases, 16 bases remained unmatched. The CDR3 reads CSATRLGQAQLADTQYF. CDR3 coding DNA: TGCAGTGCTACCCGTTTGGGACAGGCACAACTGGCAGATACGCAGTATTTT.

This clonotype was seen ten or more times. CDR3 region: CASSGTDHSNQPQHF. The CDR3 bases are TGCGCCAGCAGTGGGACAGACCATAGCAATCAGCCCCAGCATTTT. The J gene is TRBJ1-5, the V gene TRBV10-2; maybe TRBD1 (6 bases). V gave up 4 bases and J gave up 0 bases, with 10 bases separating them. Germline-derived CDR1 and CDR2 are WSHSY and SAAADI. CDR3 length: 15 residues.

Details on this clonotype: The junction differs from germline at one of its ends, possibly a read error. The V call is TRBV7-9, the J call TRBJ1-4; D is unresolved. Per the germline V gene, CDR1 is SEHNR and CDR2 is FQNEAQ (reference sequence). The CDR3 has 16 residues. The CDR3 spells CATSPLAGRTNEKLFF. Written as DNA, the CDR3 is TGTGCCACCAGCCCCCTTGCCGGGCGCACTAATGAAAAACTGTTTTTT.

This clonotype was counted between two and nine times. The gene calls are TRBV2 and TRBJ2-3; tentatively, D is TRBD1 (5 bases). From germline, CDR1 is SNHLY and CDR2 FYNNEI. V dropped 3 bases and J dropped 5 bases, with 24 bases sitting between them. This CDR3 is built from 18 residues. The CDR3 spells CASSEGFGAALIVDTQYF. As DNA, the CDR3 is TGTGCCAGCAGTGAGGGTTTTGGGGCGGCCCTCATAGTAGATACGCAGTATTTT.

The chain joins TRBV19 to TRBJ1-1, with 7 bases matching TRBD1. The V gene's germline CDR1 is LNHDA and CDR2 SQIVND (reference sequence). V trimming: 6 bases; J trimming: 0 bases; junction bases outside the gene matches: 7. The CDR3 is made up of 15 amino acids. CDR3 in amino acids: CASSPPGQMNTEAFF. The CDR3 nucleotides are TGTGCCAGTAGCCCCCCGGGACAGATGAACACTGAAGCTTTCTTT. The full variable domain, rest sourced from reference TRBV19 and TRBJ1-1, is DGGITQSPKYLFRKEGQNVTLSCEQNLNHDAMYWYRQDPGQGLRLIYYSQIVNDFQKGDIAEGYSVSREKKESFPLTVTSAQKNPTAFYLCASSPPGQMNTEAFFGQGTRLTVV.

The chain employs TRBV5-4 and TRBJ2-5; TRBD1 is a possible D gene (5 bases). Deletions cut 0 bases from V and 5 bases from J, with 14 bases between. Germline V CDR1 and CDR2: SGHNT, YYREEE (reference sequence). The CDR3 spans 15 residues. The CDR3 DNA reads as TGTGCCAGCAGCTTGGGGGGCCCATATAGGGAGACCCAGTACTTC. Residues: CASSLGGPYRETQYF.

CDR3 in DNA: TGCGCCAGCAGCCAAGGACAGGGGGCAACGAGTGTCGCCTACGAGCAGTACTTC. It specifies CASSQGQGATSVAYEQYF. V and J are TRBV4-1 and TRBJ2-7, with 10 positions matching TRBD1. The junction had 11 bases not matched to a gene; V was cut back by 1 base and J by 2 bases. This CDR3 spans 18 amino acids. CDR1 and CDR2 from the germline V gene are MGHRA and YSYEKL.

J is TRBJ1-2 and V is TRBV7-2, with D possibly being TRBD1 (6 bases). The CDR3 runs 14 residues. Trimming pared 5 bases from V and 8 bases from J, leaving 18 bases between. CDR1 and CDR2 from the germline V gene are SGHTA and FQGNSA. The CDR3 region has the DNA TGTGCCAGCAGCCAAACGGGCAGGGGTGAAGGCTACACCTTC. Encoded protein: CASSQTGRGEGYTF.

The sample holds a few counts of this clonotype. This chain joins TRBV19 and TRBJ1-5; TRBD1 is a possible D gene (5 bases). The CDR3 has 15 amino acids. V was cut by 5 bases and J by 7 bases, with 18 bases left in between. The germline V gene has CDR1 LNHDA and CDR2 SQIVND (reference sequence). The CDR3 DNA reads TGTGCCAGTAGTTGGGGTTCAGGGCCCCGGCAGCCCCAGCATTTT. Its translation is CASSWGSGPRQPQHF.